This TCR beta chain emerged from a study of cytomegalovirus exposure and HLA in healthy donors. The overall study: Across a few hundred genotyped donors, 81% landed in the Caucasian-associated ancestry cluster.

The germline V gene has CDR1 MDHEN and CDR2 SYDVKM. The trim removed 5 bases at V and 7 bases at J, leaving 12 bases unmatched. The CDR3 sequence is 15 residues long. This PCR relied on a set of 60 Vbeta primers and 13 Jbeta primers. Generated by immunoSEQ multiplex PCR, the TCRdb table keeps only in-frame clones and is missing some. The table has tens of thousands of clones, roughly 79% seen once; the top ten hold approximately 2.9%. The sequencing input was PBMCs. This sequence joins TRBV28 and TRBJ2-7; 9 nucleotides match TRBD1. This receptor was obtained from a man in his fifties in good health and CMV-seronegative. CDR3 sequence reads: CASSPPGTGRGEQYF. In nucleotides, the CDR3 is TGTGCCAGCAGTCCCCCCGGGACAGGGAGGGGAGAGCAGTACTTC.